This T cell receptor (beta chain) was recorded in a study of cytomegalovirus exposure and HLA in healthy donors. The CDR3 totals 16 residues. The germline V and J ends were trimmed by 3 bases and 7 bases, with 22 bases remaining between them. The germline gives CDR1 GTSNPN, CDR2 SVGIG (reference sequence). Primers for the PCR totalled 60 Vbeta and 13 Jbeta. TCRdb's copy holds only in-frame clones and misses some; the assay was immunoSEQ multiplex PCR. The sample yields more than 110,000 clones, around 80% seen once. The receptor was isolated from a man over 45 in good health and CMV-seronegative. The chain has TRBV30 and TRBJ2-1, with D possibly TRBD2 on 5 matching bases. Sequenced sample: PBMCs. For the CDR3, the DNA is TGTGCCTGGAGGGAGTTGGCGGGCGGGTTTGTGAATGAGCAGTTCTTC. It is translated as CAWRELAGGFVNEQFF. Full variable domain (remainder filled in from reference TRBV30 and TRBJ2-1): SQTIHQWPATLVQPVGSPLSLECTVEGTSNPNLYWYRQAAGRGLQLLFYSVGIGQISSEVPQNLSASRPQDRQFILSSKKLLLSDSGFYLCAWRELAGGFVNEQFFGPGTRLTVL.